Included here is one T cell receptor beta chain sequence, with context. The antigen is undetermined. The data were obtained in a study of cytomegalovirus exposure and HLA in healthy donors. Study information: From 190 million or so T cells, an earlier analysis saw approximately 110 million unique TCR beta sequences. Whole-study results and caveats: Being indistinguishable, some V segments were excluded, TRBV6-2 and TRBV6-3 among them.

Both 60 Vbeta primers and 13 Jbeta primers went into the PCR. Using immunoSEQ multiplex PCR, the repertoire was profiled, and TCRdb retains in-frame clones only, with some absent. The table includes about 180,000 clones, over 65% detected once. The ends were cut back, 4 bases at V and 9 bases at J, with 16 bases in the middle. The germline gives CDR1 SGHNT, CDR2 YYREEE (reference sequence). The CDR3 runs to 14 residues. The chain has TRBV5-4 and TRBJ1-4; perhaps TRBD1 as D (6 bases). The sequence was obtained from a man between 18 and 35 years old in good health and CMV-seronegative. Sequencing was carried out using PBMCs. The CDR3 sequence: CASSPDRSLQKLFF. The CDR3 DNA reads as TGTGCCAGCAGCCCCGACAGGAGTTTGCAAAAACTGTTTTTT.